This T cell receptor beta chain emerged from a study of blood T cell repertoires in COVID-19. V was pared by 3 bases and J by 14 bases, with 11 bases between. CDR3 length: 11 residues. Here immunoSEQ multiplex PCR was the method, and the copy in TCRdb shows in-frame clones only, minus some. Among around 120,000 clones listed, roughly nine tenths were seen once. A few counts support this clone. The TCR was taken from a man in his 60s with COVID-19, enrolled during active disease. The sequencing input was peripheral blood. V usage is TRBV12-3 or TRBV12-4 and J usage is TRBJ2-1; TRBD1 might be the D (6 bases). The CDR3 nucleotides read TGTGCCAGCAGTTTCCGAGGGGGTAAGTTCTTC. Protein: CASSFRGGKFF.